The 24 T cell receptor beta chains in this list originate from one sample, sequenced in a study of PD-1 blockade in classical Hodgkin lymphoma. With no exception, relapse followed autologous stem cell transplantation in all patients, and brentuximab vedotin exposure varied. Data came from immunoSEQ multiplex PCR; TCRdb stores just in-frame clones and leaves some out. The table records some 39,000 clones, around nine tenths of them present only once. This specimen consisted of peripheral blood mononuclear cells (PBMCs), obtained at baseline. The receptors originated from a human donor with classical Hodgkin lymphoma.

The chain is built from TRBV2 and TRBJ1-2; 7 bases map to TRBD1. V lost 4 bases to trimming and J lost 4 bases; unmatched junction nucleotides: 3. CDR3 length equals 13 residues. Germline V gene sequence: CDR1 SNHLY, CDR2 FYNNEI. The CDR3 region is CASSGQGFYGYTF. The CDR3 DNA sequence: TGTGCCAGCAGTGGACAGGGTTTCTATGGCTACACCTTC.

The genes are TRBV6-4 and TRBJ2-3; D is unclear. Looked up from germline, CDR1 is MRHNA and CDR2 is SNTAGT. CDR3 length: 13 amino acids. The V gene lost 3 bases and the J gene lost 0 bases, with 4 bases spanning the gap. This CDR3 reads CASSEGSTDTQYF. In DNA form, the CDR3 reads TGTGCCAGCAGTGAGGGCAGCACAGATACGCAGTATTTT.

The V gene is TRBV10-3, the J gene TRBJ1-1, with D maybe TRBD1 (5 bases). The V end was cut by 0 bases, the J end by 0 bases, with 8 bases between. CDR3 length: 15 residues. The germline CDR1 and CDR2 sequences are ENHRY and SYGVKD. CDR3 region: CAISESGLMNTEAFF. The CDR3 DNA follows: TGTGCCATCAGTGAGTCGGGACTCATGAACACTGAAGCTTTCTTT.

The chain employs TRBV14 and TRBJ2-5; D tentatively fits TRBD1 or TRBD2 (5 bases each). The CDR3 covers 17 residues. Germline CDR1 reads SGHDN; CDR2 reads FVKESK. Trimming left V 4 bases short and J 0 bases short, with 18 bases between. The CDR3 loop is CASSPRDRASYQETQYF. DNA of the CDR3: TGTGCCAGCAGCCCCCGGGACCGCGCCTCGTACCAAGAGACCCAGTACTTC.

In DNA form, the CDR3 reads TGTGCCAGCAGTTACCTCGCGACAGGGTCGCGTGGCTACACCTTC. Encoded protein: CASSYLATGSRGYTF. The chain carries TRBV6-6 and TRBJ1-2; 7 bases are shared with TRBD1. The germline V gene encodes CDR1 MNHNY and CDR2 SVGAGI (reference sequence). Trimming cost V 2 bases and J 7 bases; bases outside gene matches: 10. The CDR3 runs 15 residues.

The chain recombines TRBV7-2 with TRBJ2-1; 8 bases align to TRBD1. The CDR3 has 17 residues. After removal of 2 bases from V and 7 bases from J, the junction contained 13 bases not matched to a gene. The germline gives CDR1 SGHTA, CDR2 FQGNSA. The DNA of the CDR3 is TGTGCCAGCAGCTTATTACGTCCCCAGGGGGCGGGAAATGAGCAGTTCTTC. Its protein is CASSLLRPQGAGNEQFF.

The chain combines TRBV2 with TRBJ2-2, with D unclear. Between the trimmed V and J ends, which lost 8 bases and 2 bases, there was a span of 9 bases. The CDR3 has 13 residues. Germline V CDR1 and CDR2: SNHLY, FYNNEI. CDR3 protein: CASGPDNTGELFF. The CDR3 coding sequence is TGTGCCAGCGGGCCAGACAACACCGGGGAGCTGTTTTTT.

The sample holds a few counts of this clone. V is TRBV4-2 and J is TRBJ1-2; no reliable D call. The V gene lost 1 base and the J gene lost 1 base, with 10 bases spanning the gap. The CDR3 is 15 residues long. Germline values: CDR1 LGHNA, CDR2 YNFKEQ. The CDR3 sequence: CASSQGWEDNYGYTF. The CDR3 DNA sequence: TGTGCCAGCAGCCAAGGATGGGAGGATAACTATGGCTACACCTTC.

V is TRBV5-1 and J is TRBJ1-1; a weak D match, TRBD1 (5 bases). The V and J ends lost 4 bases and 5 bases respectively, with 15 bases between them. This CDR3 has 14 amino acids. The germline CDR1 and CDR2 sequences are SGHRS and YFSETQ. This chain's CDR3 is CASSGGLASTEAFF. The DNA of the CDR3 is TGCGCCAGCAGCGGGGGACTGGCCAGTACTGAAGCTTTCTTT.

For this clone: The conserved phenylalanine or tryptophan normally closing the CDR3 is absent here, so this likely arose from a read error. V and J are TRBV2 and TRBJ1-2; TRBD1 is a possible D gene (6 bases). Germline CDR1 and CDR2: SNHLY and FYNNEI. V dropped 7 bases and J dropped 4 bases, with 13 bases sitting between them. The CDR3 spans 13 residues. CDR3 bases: TGTGCCAGCATGAGGGGGGACTCCTATGGCTACACCCTC. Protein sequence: CASMRGDSYGYTL.

Here the CDR3 reads CASSLTSGVLNYEQYF. CDR3 nucleotide sequence: TGTGCCAGCAGCTTGACTAGCGGCGTACTTAACTACGAGCAGTACTTC. The chain carries TRBV5-4 and TRBJ2-7; 8 nucleotides agree with TRBD2. V dropped 1 base and J dropped 3; count of bases not matched to a gene: 9. The CDR3 covers 16 residues. Germline CDR1 SGHNT, CDR2 YYREEE (reference sequence).

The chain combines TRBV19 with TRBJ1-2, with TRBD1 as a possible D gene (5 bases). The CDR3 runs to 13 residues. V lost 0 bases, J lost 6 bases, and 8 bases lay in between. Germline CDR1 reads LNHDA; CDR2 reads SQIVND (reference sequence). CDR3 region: CASSIDRGDGYTF. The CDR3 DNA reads TGTGCCAGTAGTATAGATCGAGGGGATGGCTACACCTTC.

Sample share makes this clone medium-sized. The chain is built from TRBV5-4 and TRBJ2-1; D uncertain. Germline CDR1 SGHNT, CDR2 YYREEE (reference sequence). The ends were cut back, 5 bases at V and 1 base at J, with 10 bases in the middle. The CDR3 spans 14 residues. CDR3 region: CASRQQRSYNEQFF. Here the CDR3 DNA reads TGTGCCAGCAGACAGCAAAGGTCCTACAATGAGCAGTTCTTC.

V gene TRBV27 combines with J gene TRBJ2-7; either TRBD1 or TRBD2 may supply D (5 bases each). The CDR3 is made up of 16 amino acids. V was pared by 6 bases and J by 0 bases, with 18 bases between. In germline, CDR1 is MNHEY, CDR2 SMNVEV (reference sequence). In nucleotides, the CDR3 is TGTGCCAGCAGACTAACGGGACCCCGGAGCTCCTACGAGCAGTACTTC. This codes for CASRLTGPRSSYEQYF.

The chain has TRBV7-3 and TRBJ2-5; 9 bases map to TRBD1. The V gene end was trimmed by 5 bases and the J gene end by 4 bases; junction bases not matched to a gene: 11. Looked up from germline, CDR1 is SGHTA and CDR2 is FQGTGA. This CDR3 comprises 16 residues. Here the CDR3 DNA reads TGTGCCAGCAGCGTTGGGACAGGGAGTGGGGGAGAGACCCAGTACTTC. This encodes CASSVGTGSGGETQYF.

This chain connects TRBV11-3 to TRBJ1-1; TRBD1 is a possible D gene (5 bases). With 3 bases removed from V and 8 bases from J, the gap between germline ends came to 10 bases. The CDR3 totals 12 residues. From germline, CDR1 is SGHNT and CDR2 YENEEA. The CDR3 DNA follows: TGTGCCAGCAGCTTTGGGGGGAAGGAAGCTTTCTTT. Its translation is CASSFGGKEAFF.

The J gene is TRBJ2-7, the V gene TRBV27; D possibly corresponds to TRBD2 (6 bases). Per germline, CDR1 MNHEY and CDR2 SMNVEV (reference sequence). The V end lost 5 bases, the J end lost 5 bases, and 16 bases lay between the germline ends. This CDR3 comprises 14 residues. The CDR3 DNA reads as TGTGCCAGCAGTGTTCGACGGGGGTATAACGAGCAGTACTTC. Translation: CASSVRRGYNEQYF.

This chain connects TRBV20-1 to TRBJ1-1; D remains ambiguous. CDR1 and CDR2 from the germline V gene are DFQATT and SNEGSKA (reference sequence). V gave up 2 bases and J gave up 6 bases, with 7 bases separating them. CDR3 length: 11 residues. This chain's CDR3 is CSARYGAEAFF. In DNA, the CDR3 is TGCAGTGCTAGATACGGTGCTGAAGCTTTCTTT.

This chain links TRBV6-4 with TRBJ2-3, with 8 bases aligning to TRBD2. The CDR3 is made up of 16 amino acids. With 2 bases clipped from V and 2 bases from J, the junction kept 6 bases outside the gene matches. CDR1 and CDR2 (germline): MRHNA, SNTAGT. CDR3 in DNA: TGTGCCAGCAGTGACACGGGACTAGGGGACACAGATACGCAGTATTTT. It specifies CASSDTGLGDTDTQYF.

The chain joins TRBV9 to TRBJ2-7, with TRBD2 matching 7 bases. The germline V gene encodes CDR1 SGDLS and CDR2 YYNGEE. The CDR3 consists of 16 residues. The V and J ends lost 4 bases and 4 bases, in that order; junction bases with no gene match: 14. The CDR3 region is CASSSPRTGGTYEQYF. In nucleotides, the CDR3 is TGTGCCAGCAGCTCTCCCCGGACGGGAGGAACTTACGAGCAGTACTTC.

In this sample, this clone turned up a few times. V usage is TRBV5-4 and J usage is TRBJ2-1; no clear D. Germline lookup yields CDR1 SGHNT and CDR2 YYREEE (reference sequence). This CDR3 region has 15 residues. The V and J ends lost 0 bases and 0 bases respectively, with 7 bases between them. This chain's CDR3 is CASSLDSNSYNEQFF. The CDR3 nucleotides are TGTGCCAGCAGCTTGGACAGCAACTCCTACAATGAGCAGTTCTTC.

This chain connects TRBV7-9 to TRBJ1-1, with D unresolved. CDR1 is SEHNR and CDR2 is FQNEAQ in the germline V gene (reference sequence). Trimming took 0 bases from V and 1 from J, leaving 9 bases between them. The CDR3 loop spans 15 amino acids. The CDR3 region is CASSLADWENTEAFF. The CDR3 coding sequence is TGTGCCAGCAGCTTAGCAGATTGGGAGAACACTGAAGCTTTCTTT.

CDR3 sequence reads: CSVVPRDHEQYF. Written as DNA, the CDR3 is TGCAGCGTTGTCCCCAGGGACCACGAGCAGTACTTC. The rearrangement joins TRBV29-1 to TRBJ2-7; D could derive from TRBD1 or TRBD2 (5 bases each). The CDR3 extends over 12 amino acids. The V end lost 4 bases, the J end lost 5 bases, and 12 bases lay between the germline ends. Looked up from germline, CDR1 is SQVTM and CDR2 is ANQGSEA.

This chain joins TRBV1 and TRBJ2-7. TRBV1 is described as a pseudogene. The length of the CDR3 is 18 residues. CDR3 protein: CTSSQGYGHPNFSYEQYF. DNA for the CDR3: TGCACCAGCAGCCAAGGTTACGGCCATCCGAACTTCTCCTACGAGCAGTACTTC.